This entry is about one T cell receptor beta chain. J lost 7 bases, V lost 4 bases, and 8 bases had no gene match. The CDR3 covers 16 residues. The V gene's germline CDR1 is MGHRA and CDR2 YSYEKL. The table came from immunoSEQ multiplex PCR; TCRdb's copy has only in-frame clones and leaves some out. Here the sample spans about 300,000 clones, about nine tenths being singletons. This sample is part of a study of blood T cell repertoires in COVID-19. Study as a whole: T cells, B-cell-depleted T cells, or PBMCs supplied cDNA or gDNA.

The sequence came from a man between 18 and 35 years old with active or convalescent COVID-19. This chain connects TRBV4-1 to TRBJ2-1, with TRBD1 matching 12 bases. The sequencing input was peripheral blood. CDR3 nucleotides: TGCGCCAGCAGCCTCCTGGGACAGGGGGCGCAGAATGAGCAGTTCTTC. Translation: CASSLLGQGAQNEQFF.